The next 9 T cell receptor beta chains were all read from a single sample in a study of beta chain features in type 1 diabetes. Sequencing targeted expressed TCRB transcripts, as all isolated RNA had been reverse transcribed. Here immunoSEQ multiplex PCR was the method, and the copy in TCRdb shows in-frame clones only, minus some. Of tens of thousands of clones in the sample, over 50% were seen once. Material: Tregs from blood. All receptors derive from a young woman in good health.

The CDR3 region has the DNA TGTGCCAGCGGGGGGGGGACTAGCGGCTACTACGAGCAGTACTTC. Amino acids: CASGGGTSGYYEQYF. The rearrangement uses TRBV2 and TRBJ2-7; 11 bases fit TRBD2. Germline V CDR1 and CDR2: SNHLY, FYNNEI. V shed 8 bases and J 3 bases; nucleotides not matched to a gene: 9. The CDR3 has 15 residues. Full variable domain (rest looked up from reference TRBV2 and TRBJ2-7): EPEVTQTPSHQVTQMGQEVILRCVPISNHLYFYWYRQILGQKVEFLVSFYNNEISEKSEIFDDQFSVERPDGSNFTLKIRSTKLEDSAMYFCASGGGTSGYYEQYFGPGTRLTVT.

In its sample, this clone was seen a few times. The chain combines TRBV10-1 with TRBJ2-7; the match to TRBD1 covers 7 bases. V gave up 5 bases and J gave up 5 bases; unmatched junction bases: 6. CDR3 length: 13 amino acids. Germline assignment: CDR1 WNHNN and CDR2 SYGVQD (reference sequence). The CDR3 nucleotides are TGCGCCAGCAGTATGGACAGGTATCACGAGCAGTACTTC. Its protein is CASSMDRYHEQYF.

This clone has a handful of counts. V and J are TRBV19 and TRBJ2-1; unclear D gene. This CDR3 has 17 amino acids. The V end lost 1 base, the J end lost 0 bases, and 13 bases lay between the germline ends. Germline loops: CDR1 LNHDA, CDR2 SQIVND (reference sequence). This CDR3 reads CASSIAPGLSSYNEQFF. In nucleotides, the CDR3 is TGTGCCAGTAGTATAGCTCCAGGTTTGAGCTCCTACAATGAGCAGTTCTTC.

This clone was picked up one time. The chain carries TRBV5-1 and TRBJ2-2; 9 bases are shared with TRBD1. Germline V gives CDR1 SGHRS, CDR2 YFSETQ. The CDR3 sequence is 15 residues long. The V and J ends lost 5 bases and 6 bases, in that order; junction bases with no gene match: 8. The CDR3 region is CASSWTGEGSGELFF. For the CDR3, the DNA is TGCGCCAGCAGTTGGACAGGGGAGGGGTCCGGGGAGCTGTTTTTT.

The V and J genes are TRBV6-5 and TRBJ1-2; D unclear. CDR3 size: 11 residues. Germline V gene lookup returns CDR1 MNHEY and CDR2 SVGAGI. Trimming pared 10 bases from V and 8 bases from J, leaving 14 bases between. The DNA of the CDR3 is TGTGCCACCCGTCGGGGTCGGGGCTACACCTTC. It specifies CATRRGRGYTF.

This chain links TRBV7-2 with TRBJ1-2; D possibly corresponds to TRBD1 (5 bases). Germline assignment: CDR1 SGHTA and CDR2 FQGNSA. The CDR3 has 11 amino acids. Deletions cut 4 bases from V and 8 bases from J, with 8 bases between. The CDR3 DNA reads TGTGCCAGCAGCTGGGGGGGAGGCTACACCTTC. Amino acids: CASSWGGGYTF.

This clone was seen a handful of times. CDR3: CASKDPGTGGNWPQHF. The CDR3 DNA reads TGTGCCAGCAAAGACCCCGGGACAGGGGGTAACTGGCCCCAGCATTTT. The chain is built from TRBV28 and TRBJ1-5; 11 positions match TRBD1. This CDR3 spans 16 amino acids. In germline, CDR1 is MDHEN, CDR2 SYDVKM. J lost 9 bases, V lost 7 bases, and 14 bases had no gene match.

This chain connects TRBV4-3 to TRBJ1-4; TRBD1 matches 8 bases. CDR3 length: 16 amino acids. Germline V gene lookup returns CDR1 LGHNA and CDR2 YSLEER. Trimming at V came to 4 bases and at J to 7 bases, leaving 11 bases not matched to a gene. The CDR3 loop is CASSRGRQGFGEKLFF. Written as DNA, the CDR3 is TGCGCCAGCAGCCGAGGGAGACAGGGGTTTGGTGAAAAACTGTTTTTT.

The J gene is TRBJ1-2, the V gene TRBV9; D is perhaps TRBD1 (6 bases). The germline V and J ends were trimmed by 0 bases and 8 bases, with 14 bases remaining between them. CDR3 size: 14 residues. Germline loops: CDR1 SGDLS, CDR2 YYNGEE. CDR3 in amino acids: CASSVGETGLGYTF. The CDR3 DNA reads TGTGCCAGCAGCGTAGGGGAAACAGGGCTAGGCTACACCTTC.